This entry features one TCR beta chain sequence. Its antigen is still unknown. This specimen belongs to a study of response to subunit inactivated influenza vaccine. Study conclusions and caveats: Authors proposed each seasonal influenza vaccination draws in few new T cells.

Germline CDR1 is MNHEY and CDR2 is SVGEGT. The CDR3 totals 15 residues. J lost 7 bases, V lost 6 bases, and 9 bases had no gene match. One entry per CDR3 protein, called by TCRdb with MiXCR from the RT-PCR reads. The sample includes a few hundred thousand distinct CDR3 sequences, 20% to 25% seen only once; the top ten take 10%. The gene calls are TRBV6-2 or TRBV6-3 and TRBJ2-2, with 9 bases lining up with TRBD1. The sample consisted of PBMCs from blood, taken less than 22 months after vaccination. This receptor was taken from a man aged 50-75 years who received an inactivated influenza vaccine. CDR3 protein: CASSPPGQGIGELFF. The CDR3 DNA follows: TGTGCCAGCAGCCCACCGGGACAGGGTATCGGGGAGCTGTTTTTT.